Listed below are T cell receptor beta chains from one sample, sequenced in a study of T-cell reconstitution after alpha-beta-depleted transplantation in children. A single record per CDR3 protein comes from TCRdb applying MiXCR to the PCR reads. The sample carries hundreds of thousands of distinct CDR3 sequences, roughly 15% recorded once. The specimen comprised PBMCs from the stem cell graft donor, sampled from the stem cell graft. The receptors derive from a human donor who donated a stem cell graft to a child with acute myeloid leukemia. Each CDR3 is given with its conserved first and last residue. D genes are given only for firm matches. Clone size is shown for a subset of rows, as once, few, many or a class of expanded clone.

v_call: TRBV7-2
j_call: TRBJ2-7
clone_size: few
d_call: .
cdr3_aa: CASSLGQGGSSYEQYF
cdr3_nt: TGTGCCAGCAGCTTAGGGCAGGGGGGTTCTTCCTACGAGCAGTACTTC

v_call: TRBV5-1
j_call: TRBJ2-3
clone_size: few
d_call: TRBD1
cdr3_aa: CASSLAETGLDTQYF
cdr3_nt: TGCGCCAGCAGCTTGGCGGAGACAGGGTTAGATACGCAGTATTTT

v_call: TRBV7-9
j_call: TRBJ2-3
clone_size: many
d_call: TRBD1
cdr3_aa: CASSPGQGRTSTDTQYF
cdr3_nt: TGTGCCAGCAGCCCGGGACAGGGTCGCACTAGCACAGATACGCAGTATTTT

v_call: TRBV7-2
j_call: TRBJ1-1
clone_size: .
d_call: .
cdr3_aa: CASSTGPTTEAFF
cdr3_nt: TGTGCCAGCAGTACAGGACCCACCACTGAAGCTTTCTTT

v_call: TRBV25-1
j_call: TRBJ1-4
clone_size: .
d_call: TRBD1
cdr3_aa: CASSYGGTVQKLFF
cdr3_nt: TGTGCCAGCAGTTACGGAGGGACAGTCCAGAAACTGTTTTTT

v_call: TRBV29-1
j_call: TRBJ1-1
clone_size: many
d_call: TRBD1
cdr3_aa: CSVGGTENTEAFF
cdr3_nt: TGCAGCGTTGGTGGGACAGAGAACACTGAAGCTTTCTTT

v_call: TRBV5-6
j_call: TRBJ1-1
clone_size: many
d_call: .
cdr3_aa: CASSLEWGNTEAFF
cdr3_nt: TGTGCCAGCAGCTTGGAGTGGGGGAACACTGAAGCTTTCTTT

v_call: TRBV7-2
j_call: TRBJ1-1
clone_size: many
d_call: .
cdr3_aa: CASSLEGLGYEAFF
cdr3_nt: TGTGCCAGCAGCTTAGAGGGTCTAGGATACGAAGCTTTCTTT

v_call: TRBV20-1
j_call: TRBJ2-1
clone_size: many
d_call: TRBD2
cdr3_aa: CSARVYSGDYNEQFF
cdr3_nt: TGCAGTGCTAGAGTCTATAGCGGGGACTACAATGAGCAGTTCTTC

v_call: TRBV6-5
j_call: TRBJ1-1
clone_size: few
d_call: .
cdr3_aa: CASSYEAKNTEAFF
cdr3_nt: TGTGCCAGCAGTTACGAGGCCAAGAACACTGAAGCTTTCTTT

v_call: TRBV12-3/TRBV12-4
j_call: TRBJ1-2
clone_size: many
d_call: TRBD1
cdr3_aa: CASSLQGASGYTF
cdr3_nt: TGTGCCAGCAGTTTGCAGGGGGCTAGTGGCTACACCTTC